These T cell receptor beta chains were read from a single sample in a study of PD-1 blockade in classical Hodgkin lymphoma. Libraries were prepared by immunoSEQ multiplex PCR; TCRdb keeps only in-frame clonotypes and omits some of them. Seen here are around 58,000 clones, more than 90% observed once, and the top ten hold about 8.8%. Sequences were derived from peripheral blood mononuclear cells (PBMCs), sampled at baseline. These receptors all stem from a human donor with classical Hodgkin lymphoma. Both conserved end residues are part of each CDR3. A D gene is named only where the DNA matches it firmly. A row's size may be missing; if present it is once, few, many or a size class.

NA	TRBV28	TRBJ1-1	NA	CASSSPLFTEAFF	TGTGCCAGCAGTTCCCCCCTATTCACTGAAGCTTTCTTT
NA	TRBV27	TRBJ2-3	NA	CASSSFTFDTDTQYF	TGTGCCAGCAGTTCGTTCACTTTCGACACAGATACGCAGTATTTT
NA	TRBV5-8	TRBJ2-7	once	CASSLKNRASSYEQYF	TGTGCCAGCAGCTTAAAGAACAGGGCGAGCTCCTACGAGCAGTACTTC
NA	TRBV27	TRBJ1-6	few	CASSSQVGSPLHF	TGTGCCAGCAGTTCTCAGGTGGGATCACCCCTCCACTTT
NA	TRBV5-1	TRBJ2-7	NA	CASSLVQGSSYEQYF	TGCGCCAGCAGCTTGGTGCAGGGGTCCTCCTACGAGCAGTACTTC
NA	TRBV6-5	TRBJ2-1	NA	CASSFTGSYNEQFF	TGTGCCAGCAGTTTTACAGGGTCCTACAATGAGCAGTTCTTC
TRBD1	TRBV25-1	TRBJ2-5	NA	CASSVPGQGETQYF	TGTGCCAGCAGTGTACCGGGACAGGGTGAGACCCAGTACTTC
NA	TRBV5-6	TRBJ2-7	NA	CASSSGGLTYEQYF	TGTGCCAGCAGCTCTGGGGGACTTACCTACGAGCAGTACTTC
TRBD1	TRBV19	TRBJ1-2	once	CASSMNWDRANYGYTF	TGTGCCAGTAGTATGAACTGGGACAGGGCTAACTATGGCTACACCTTC
NA	TRBV4-1	TRBJ1-1	NA	CASSQDINTEAFF	TGCGCCAGCAGCCAAGACATAAACACTGAAGCTTTCTTT
NA	TRBV27	TRBJ1-1	NA	CASSWSLLQGRGNTEAFF	TGTGCCAGCAGTTGGAGCCTCTTACAGGGCCGGGGGAACACTGAAGCTTTCTTT
TRBD2	TRBV5-1	TRBJ2-5	NA	CASSLRGDGRPQETQYF	TGCGCCAGCAGCCTCCGTGGTGACGGGAGGCCCCAAGAGACCCAGTACTTC
TRBD1	TRBV19	TRBJ1-6	NA	CASSMGDRGNSPLHF	TGTGCCAGTAGTATGGGGGACAGGGGTAACTCACCCCTCCACTTT
TRBD1	TRBV18	TRBJ2-2	NA	CASSPGTGHTGELFF	TGTGCCAGCTCACCCGGGACAGGGCACACCGGGGAGCTGTTTTTT
NA	TRBV4-1	TRBJ2-6	NA	CASSQDDSGANVLTF	TGCGCCAGCAGCCAAGACGACTCTGGGGCCAACGTCCTGACTTTC
NA	TRBV6-5	TRBJ2-1	NA	CASSNDPGSYNEQFF	TGTGCCAGCAGTAATGACCCAGGCTCCTACAATGAGCAGTTCTTC
TRBD2	TRBV28	TRBJ2-1	NA	CASGGRAPLYNEQFF	TGTGCCAGCGGCGGGAGGGCCCCCCTCTACAATGAGCAGTTCTTC
NA	TRBV6-6	TRBJ2-1	NA	CASSYSGDEQFF	TGTGCCAGCAGTTACTCAGGGGATGAGCAGTTCTTC
NA	TRBV5-1	TRBJ1-2	NA	CASSPGTSANYGYTF	TGCGCCAGCAGCCCTGGGACATCCGCTAACTATGGCTACACCTTC
NA	TRBV7-9	TRBJ2-7	NA	CASSLGPGNYEQYF	TGTGCCAGCAGCTTAGGACCCGGGAACTACGAGCAGTACTTC
TRBD1	TRBV19	TRBJ2-4	NA	CASSSYGSGTGAKNIQYF	TGTGCCAGTAGTAGCTACGGATCCGGGACAGGGGCCAAAAACATTCAGTACTTC
TRBD1	TRBV27	TRBJ2-2	NA	CASSSLTGQGNGELFF	TGTGCCAGCAGTTCTCTCACGGGACAGGGGAACGGGGAGCTGTTTTTT
TRBD1	TRBV6-6	TRBJ1-5	NA	CASSYYTGTGYQPQHF	TGTGCCAGCAGTTATTACACCGGGACAGGGTATCAGCCCCAGCATTTT
NA	TRBV5-8	TRBJ1-1	NA	CASSFRPEAFF	TGTGCCAGCAGCTTTCGACCTGAAGCTTTCTTT
TRBD2	TRBV5-6	TRBJ2-1	NA	CASSAPEGGVGNEQFF	TGTGCCAGCAGCGCTCCGGAGGGAGGGGTCGGCAATGAGCAGTTCTTC
NA	TRBV27	TRBJ2-7	NA	CASSLSRGYEQYF	TGTGCCAGCAGTTTATCAAGGGGATACGAGCAGTACTTC
TRBD1	TRBV28	TRBJ2-7	NA	CASSLPGTGAYEQYF	TGTGCCAGCAGTTTACCCGGGACAGGGGCCTACGAGCAGTACTTC
NA	TRBV11-2	TRBJ1-1	once	CASSLDAAGFTEAFF	TGTGCCAGCAGCTTAGATGCGGCCGGTTTCACTGAAGCTTTCTTT
NA	TRBV5-6	TRBJ2-5	NA	CASSLATGQETQYF	TGTGCCAGCAGCTTGGCGACGGGACAAGAGACCCAGTACTTC
NA	TRBV5-5	TRBJ2-2	NA	CASSLAGSFGGELFF	TGTGCCAGCAGCTTGGCCGGGAGTTTTGGCGGGGAGCTGTTTTTT
NA	TRBV27	TRBJ1-2	NA	CASSLSPGFDGYTF	TGTGCCAGCAGTTTATCCCCAGGGTTCGATGGCTACACCTTC
TRBD1	TRBV5-1	TRBJ1-4	NA	CASSWGTGQTNEKLFF	TGCGCCAGCAGCTGGGGGACAGGGCAAACTAATGAAAAACTGTTTTTT
TRBD2	TRBV7-3	TRBJ2-1	NA	CASSPPGREGFRKFF	TGTGCCAGCAGCCCCCCCGGGCGGGAGGGCTTTAGGAAGTTCTTC
NA	TRBV29-1	TRBJ1-5	NA	CSVDESKCHQPQHF	TGCAGCGTTGATGAGTCCAAATGCCACCAGCCCCAGCATTTT
NA	TRBV7-2	TRBJ1-2	NA	CASSLVMSLVNYGYTF	TGTGCCAGCAGCTTAGTAATGAGCCTGGTAAACTATGGCTACACCTTC
TRBD1	TRBV6-5	TRBJ1-2	NA	CASSYGQGIYGYTF	TGTGCCAGCAGTTACGGACAGGGCATCTATGGCTACACCTTC
NA	TRBV27	TRBJ2-7	once	CASSPGPPYEQYF	TGTGCCAGCAGTCCAGGCCCCCCCTACGAGCAGTACTTC
NA	TRBV5-1	TRBJ1-1	NA	CASSLVPGRDTEAFF	TGCGCCAGCAGCTTGGTTCCGGGTCGGGACACTGAAGCTTTCTTT
TRBD1	TRBV5-1	TRBJ1-6	once	CASRAGQVNSPLHF	TGCGCCAGCAGGGCCGGACAGGTTAATTCACCCCTCCACTTT
NA	TRBV6-5	TRBJ2-7	NA	CASSPHDGEPYEQYF	TGTGCCAGCAGTCCCCACGACGGGGAGCCCTACGAGCAGTACTTC
TRBD2	TRBV7-9	TRBJ2-7	NA	CASSLALDAGGSYEQYF	TGTGCCAGCAGCTTAGCGCTTGACGCGGGAGGATCCTACGAGCAGTACTTC
NA	TRBV5-1	TRBJ2-5	NA	CASSLQRGGETQYF	TGCGCCAGCAGCTTACAAAGGGGGGGAGAGACCCAGTACTTC
NA	TRBV19	TRBJ1-1	NA	CASSIGVNTEAFF	TGTGCCAGTAGTATAGGGGTTAACACTGAAGCTTTCTTT